This TCR beta chain was recorded in a study of response to subunit inactivated influenza vaccine. This clonotype was seen repeatedly, ten times or more. Its antigen is unknown. Trimming took off 9 bases at V and 0 bases at J, with 11 bases between the two ends. The CDR3 totals 13 residues. From germline, CDR1 is LNHDA and CDR2 SQIVND (reference sequence). Findings of the study overall: The authors proposed limited new T cell recruitment per seasonal influenza vaccination.

One entry per CDR3 protein, called by TCRdb with MiXCR from the RT-PCR reads. The sample shows more than 550,000 distinct CDR3 sequences, around 11% of them seen only once. The sample was also reused in another study, on T cells expressing NK-cell markers. That work adds: For TCR beta, cDNA was produced by 5'RACE template switching with UMIs. The authors sequenced eight donors, of whom seven were HCMV-seropositive and one was seronegative. In several donors, dominant NKG2C+ clonotypes were about 1.0-7.5% of CD8+ T cells.

The V and J genes are TRBV19 and TRBJ1-1; no clear D gene. The TCR sequence derives from a man aged 50 to 59 who received an inactivated influenza vaccine. Sample: PBMCs from blood, taken on the day of vaccination. CDR3 loop: CASRTTVNTEAFF. CDR3 in DNA: TGTGCCAGCCGAACTACAGTGAACACTGAAGCTTTCTTT.